Sequencing of this TCR beta chain was carried out in a study of spatial heterogeneity in lung cancer. General study results and limits: Ubiquitous expanded tumor TCRs appeared in blood more at resection than follow-up.

Time point given: sample taken at primary tumor resection. The study sequenced unsorted whole RNA from tumor, nontumor lung or frozen PBMC. The CDR3 covers 16 residues. CDR1 and CDR2 from the germline V gene are MDHEN and SYDVKM. Trimming took 6 bases from V and 0 from J, leaving 17 bases between them. One entry per CDR3 protein, called by TCRdb with MiXCR from the 5' RACE reads. The profile shows 30,000 to 45,000 distinct CDR3 sequences, 4% to 6% of them singletons. The table lists this clonotype with many counts. The target antigen is unknown. The chain uses TRBV28 and TRBJ1-1; no definite D call. The sample consisted of PBMCs, taken at surgery. This TCR derives from a female donor with early-stage non-small cell lung cancer. The CDR3 region is CASRPLLARMNTEAFF. CDR3 bases: TGTGCCAGCAGACCCCTTTTAGCGAGGATGAACACTGAAGCTTTCTTT.